Listed here are 13 T cell receptor beta chains from one sample, sequenced in a study of immune cell composition in non-small cell lung cancer. Produced via immunoSEQ multiplex PCR; TCRdb's table is partial and in-frame only. Here the sample spans around 6,700 clones, about three quarters being singletons. What was sequenced was lung tumor tissue. The receptors shown here come from a human donor with non-small cell lung cancer.

This clone has a handful of counts. CDR3 DNA sequence: TGTGCCAGTAGCAAGGGACAGGGGCACTCACCCCTCCACTTT. This codes for CASSKGQGHSPLHF. The chain uses TRBV19 and TRBJ1-6; 10 bases map to TRBD1. With V trimmed by 6 bases and J by 10 bases, 6 bases remained unmatched. Germline assignment: CDR1 LNHDA and CDR2 SQIVND (reference sequence). The CDR3 runs 14 residues.

The rearrangement links TRBV2 to TRBJ1-1, with a weak D call TRBD1 (6 bases). Trimming left V 4 bases short and J 5 bases short, with 20 bases between. Germline CDR1 is SNHLY and CDR2 is FYNNEI. The CDR3 totals 16 residues. The CDR3 nucleotides read TGTGCCAGCAGTGTGAAAGGTGCAGGGGTATGGACTGAAGCTTTCTTT. As protein: CASSVKGAGVWTEAFF.

J is TRBJ1-6 and V is TRBV19; 11 bases match TRBD1. Germline CDR1 LNHDA, CDR2 SQIVND (reference sequence). V gave up 7 bases and J gave up 5 bases; unmatched junction bases: 10. This CDR3 has 17 residues. In nucleotides, the CDR3 is TGTGCCAGTAACCCCTCGGACAGGGGGCTTCATAATTCACCCCTCCACTTT. Its protein is CASNPSDRGLHNSPLHF.

This clone was seen a handful of times. The chain recombines TRBV27 with TRBJ1-2; TRBD1 matches 7 bases. J lost 6 bases, V lost 6 bases, and 7 bases had no gene match. The CDR3 totals 13 residues. Germline values: CDR1 MNHEY, CDR2 SMNVEV (reference sequence). The CDR3 DNA sequence: TGTGCCAGCAGGGCGACAGGGCCCCATGGCTACACCTTC. Translated, it gives CASRATGPHGYTF.

Turning to this clone: Just one base apart from a much larger clone, this may be a read error. The rearrangement joins TRBV4-2 to TRBJ1-2; 8 bases are shared with TRBD1. From germline, CDR1 is LGHNA and CDR2 YNFKEQ. J lost 2 bases, V lost 1 base, and 0 bases had no gene match. The CDR3 totals 14 residues. The CDR3, as DNA: TGTGCCAGCAGCCAAGGGACAGGGAACTATGGCTACACCTTC. Protein: CASSQGTGNYGYTF.

The chain couples TRBV6-1 to TRBJ2-5, with TRBD2 matching 9 bases. The V segment lost 4 bases and the J segment 1 base; nucleotides outside the gene matches: 4. CDR1 and CDR2 (germline): MNHNS, SASEGT. This CDR3 is 15 amino acids long. The CDR3 protein is CASSVFSGGQETQYF. In DNA, the CDR3 is TGTGCCAGCAGTGTTTTTAGCGGGGGCCAAGAGACCCAGTACTTC.

This clone was seen only a few times. The gene calls are TRBV15 and TRBJ2-5, with 7 bases identical to TRBD2. Trimming took 0 bases from V and 5 from J; bases not matched to a gene: 6. This CDR3 spans 15 amino acids. In germline, CDR1 is LNHNV, CDR2 YYDKDF (reference sequence). CDR3 residues: CATSRDPLGGETQYF. CDR3 nucleotide sequence: TGTGCCACCAGCAGAGATCCCCTGGGGGGGGAGACCCAGTACTTC.

This clone was detected a few times. J is TRBJ2-2 and V is TRBV5-5, with a possible D match to TRBD1 (6 bases). CDR3 length: 13 residues. V was cut by 2 bases and J by 6 bases, with 8 bases left in between. The V gene's germline CDR1 is SGHKS and CDR2 YYEKEE (reference sequence). The CDR3 region is CASSLQGSGELFF. The CDR3 DNA reads TGTGCCAGCAGCTTACAGGGTTCCGGGGAGCTGTTTTTT.

A single count supports this clone. The chain uses TRBV7-2 and TRBJ1-1; the D is unclear. This CDR3 contains 16 residues. V was trimmed by 3 bases and J by 0 bases, leaving 14 bases between them. Germline V gene lookup returns CDR1 SGHTA and CDR2 FQGNSA. Here the CDR3 reads CASSFFSTFMNTEAFF. The DNA for the CDR3 is TGTGCCAGCAGCTTTTTCTCGACATTTATGAACACTGAAGCTTTCTTT.

This clone was counted only a few times. The V gene is TRBV5-1, the J gene TRBJ2-5, with 7 bases fitting TRBD1. After removal of 4 bases from V and 14 bases from J, the junction contained 11 bases not matched to a gene. The CDR3 totals 12 residues. Germline CDR1 is SGHRS and CDR2 is YFSETQ. The CDR3 DNA follows: TGCGCCAGCAGCGGAAGCTCAGACAGGGCTTACTTC. Protein product: CASSGSSDRAYF.

The gene calls are TRBV5-6 and TRBJ1-2; perhaps TRBD1 as D (6 bases). The CDR3 totals 15 residues. The V end lost 6 bases, the J end lost 1 base, and 16 bases lay between the germline ends. The germline CDR1 and CDR2 sequences are SGHDT and YYEEEE. The CDR3: CASTWPGEGNYGYTF. The CDR3 nucleotides read TGTGCCAGCACCTGGCCAGGGGAGGGTAACTATGGCTACACCTTC.

This chain links TRBV5-1 with TRBJ2-3; no clear D. The CDR3 totals 14 residues. Trimming left V 0 bases short and J 6 bases short, with 11 bases between. Germline V CDR1 and CDR2: SGHRS, YFSETQ. The CDR3 sequence is CASSLGGPADTQYF. In DNA, the CDR3 is TGCGCCAGCAGCTTGGGCGGCCCGGCGGATACGCAGTATTTT.

The rearrangement joins TRBV7-2 to TRBJ2-7; 8 nucleotides line up with TRBD1. CDR1 and CDR2 from the germline V gene are SGHTA and FQGNSA. Trimming took 5 bases from V and 3 from J; bases not matched to a gene: 6. This CDR3 has 14 amino acids. The CDR3 loop reads CASSQQGQDYEQYF. CDR3 DNA: TGTGCCAGCAGCCAACAGGGACAGGACTACGAGCAGTACTTC.